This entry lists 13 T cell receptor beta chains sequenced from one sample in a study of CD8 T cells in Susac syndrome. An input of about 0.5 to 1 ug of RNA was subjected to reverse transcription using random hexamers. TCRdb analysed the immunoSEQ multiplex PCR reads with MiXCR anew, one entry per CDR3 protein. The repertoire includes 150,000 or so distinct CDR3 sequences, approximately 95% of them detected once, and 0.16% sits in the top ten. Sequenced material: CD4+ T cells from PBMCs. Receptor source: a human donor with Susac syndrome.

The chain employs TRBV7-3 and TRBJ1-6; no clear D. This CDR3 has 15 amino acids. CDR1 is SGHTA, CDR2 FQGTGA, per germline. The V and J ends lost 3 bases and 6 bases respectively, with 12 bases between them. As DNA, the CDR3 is TGTGCCAGCAGCTTTTCCGGGCAGGCTAATTCACCCCTCCACTTT. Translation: CASSFSGQANSPLHF.

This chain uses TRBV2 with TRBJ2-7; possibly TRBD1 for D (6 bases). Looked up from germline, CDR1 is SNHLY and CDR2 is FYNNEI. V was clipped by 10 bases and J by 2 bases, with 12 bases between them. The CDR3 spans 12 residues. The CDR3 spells CATSPGAYEQYF. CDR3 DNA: TGTGCCACCAGCCCAGGGGCCTACGAGCAGTACTTC.

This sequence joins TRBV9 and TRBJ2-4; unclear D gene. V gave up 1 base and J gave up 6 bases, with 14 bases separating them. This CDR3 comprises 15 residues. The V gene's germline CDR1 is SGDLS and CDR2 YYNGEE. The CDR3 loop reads CASSVKDGVGNIQYF. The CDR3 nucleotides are TGTGCCAGCAGCGTAAAGGATGGGGTTGGAAACATTCAGTACTTC.

The CDR3 protein is CASSLVGPARNEQFF. Here the CDR3 DNA reads TGTGCCAGCAGCTTAGTTGGACCTGCTCGCAATGAGCAGTTCTTC. The chain combines TRBV5-4 with TRBJ2-1; D is uncertain. From germline, CDR1 is SGHNT and CDR2 YYREEE (reference sequence). Trimming cost V 2 bases and J 6 bases, with 15 bases left between them. CDR3 length equals 15 residues.

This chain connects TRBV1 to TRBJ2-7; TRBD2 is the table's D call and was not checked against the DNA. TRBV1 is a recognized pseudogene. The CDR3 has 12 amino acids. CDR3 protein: CTSRLRGPEQYF. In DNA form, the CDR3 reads TGCACCAGCAGATTAAGAGGGCCCGAGCAGTACTTC.

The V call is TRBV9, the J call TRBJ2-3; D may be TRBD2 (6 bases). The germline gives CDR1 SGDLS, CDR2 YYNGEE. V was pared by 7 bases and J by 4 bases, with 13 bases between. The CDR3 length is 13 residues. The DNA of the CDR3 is TGTGCCAGCGGTGGCGGAGGGGCAGATACGCAGTATTTT. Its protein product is CASGGGGADTQYF.

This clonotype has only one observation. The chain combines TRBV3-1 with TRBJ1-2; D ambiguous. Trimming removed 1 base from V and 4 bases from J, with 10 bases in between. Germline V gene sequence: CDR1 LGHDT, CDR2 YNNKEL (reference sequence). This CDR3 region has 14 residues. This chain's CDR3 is CASSQGSSSYGYTF. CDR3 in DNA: TGTGCCAGCAGCCAAGGATCCTCCTCCTATGGCTACACCTTC.

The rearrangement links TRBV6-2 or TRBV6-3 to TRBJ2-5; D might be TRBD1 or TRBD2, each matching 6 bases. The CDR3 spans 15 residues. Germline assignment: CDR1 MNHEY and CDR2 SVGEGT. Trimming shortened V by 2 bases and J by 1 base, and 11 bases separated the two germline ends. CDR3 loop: CASSYGGHPQETQYF. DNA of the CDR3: TGTGCCAGCAGTTACGGGGGGCACCCCCAAGAGACCCAGTACTTC.

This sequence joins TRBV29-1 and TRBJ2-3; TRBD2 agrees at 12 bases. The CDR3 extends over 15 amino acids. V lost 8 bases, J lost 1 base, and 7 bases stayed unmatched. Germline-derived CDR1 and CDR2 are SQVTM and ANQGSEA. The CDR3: CSIRTSGARTDTQYF. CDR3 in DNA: TGCAGCATACGGACTAGCGGGGCCCGCACAGATACGCAGTATTTT.

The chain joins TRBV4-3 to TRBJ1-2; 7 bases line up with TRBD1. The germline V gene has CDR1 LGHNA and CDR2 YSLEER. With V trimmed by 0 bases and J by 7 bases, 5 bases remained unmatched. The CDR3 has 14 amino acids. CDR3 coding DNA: TGCGCCAGCAGCCAAGAAAGGGGGCGAGGTGGCTACACCTTC. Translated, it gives CASSQERGRGGYTF.

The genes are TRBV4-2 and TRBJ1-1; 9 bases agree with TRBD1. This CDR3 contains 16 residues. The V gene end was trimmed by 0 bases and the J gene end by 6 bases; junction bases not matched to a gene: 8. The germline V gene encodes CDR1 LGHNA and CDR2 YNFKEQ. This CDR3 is CASSQEGTGRRAEAFF. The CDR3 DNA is TGTGCCAGCAGCCAAGAAGGGACAGGGAGAAGGGCTGAAGCTTTCTTT.

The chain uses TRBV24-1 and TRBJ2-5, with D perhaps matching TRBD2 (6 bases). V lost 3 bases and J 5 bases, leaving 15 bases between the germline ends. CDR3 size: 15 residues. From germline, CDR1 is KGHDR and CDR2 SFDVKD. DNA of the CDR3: TGTGCCACCAGTGATCCCACGGGAGCCGATGAGACCCAGTACTTC. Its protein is CATSDPTGADETQYF.

The CDR3 loop is CSARSTLPRDRGARSYNSPLHF. CDR3 sequence (DNA): TGCAGTGCTAGATCAACCCTCCCTCGGGACAGGGGGGCACGCTCCTATAATTCACCCCTCCACTTT. This chain links TRBV20-1 with TRBJ1-6; TRBD1 agrees at 11 bases. The V gene's germline CDR1 is DFQATT and CDR2 SNEGSKA (reference sequence). Trimming at V came to 2 bases and at J to 0 bases, leaving 18 bases not matched to a gene. The CDR3 runs to 22 residues.